This T cell receptor beta chain is from a study of cytomegalovirus exposure and HLA in healthy donors. This clone was detected once. Its antigen is still unknown. The primer mix had 60 Vbeta and 13 Jbeta primers. The table came from immunoSEQ multiplex PCR; TCRdb's copy has only in-frame clones and leaves some out. In the table there are 150,000 to 200,000 clones, 70% to 80% of which are singletons. Findings and caveats of the study: The authors later found HLA-associated TCR beta chains more clonally expanded than equally common others. A link between a missense DCLRE1C variant and TCR beta V- and J-gene trimming emerged from a later analysis.

Sample: PBMCs. This receptor was obtained from a woman aged 45-60 years in good health and CMV-seronegative.

CDR3 coding DNA: TGTGCCAGCAATATCAGGAACACTGAAGCTTTCTTT. This gives the protein CASNIRNTEAFF. The V call is TRBV6-5, the J call TRBJ1-1; no firm D call. The germline gives CDR1 MNHEY, CDR2 SVGAGI. Trimming left V 7 bases short and J 1 base short, with 7 bases between. The CDR3 has 12 residues.